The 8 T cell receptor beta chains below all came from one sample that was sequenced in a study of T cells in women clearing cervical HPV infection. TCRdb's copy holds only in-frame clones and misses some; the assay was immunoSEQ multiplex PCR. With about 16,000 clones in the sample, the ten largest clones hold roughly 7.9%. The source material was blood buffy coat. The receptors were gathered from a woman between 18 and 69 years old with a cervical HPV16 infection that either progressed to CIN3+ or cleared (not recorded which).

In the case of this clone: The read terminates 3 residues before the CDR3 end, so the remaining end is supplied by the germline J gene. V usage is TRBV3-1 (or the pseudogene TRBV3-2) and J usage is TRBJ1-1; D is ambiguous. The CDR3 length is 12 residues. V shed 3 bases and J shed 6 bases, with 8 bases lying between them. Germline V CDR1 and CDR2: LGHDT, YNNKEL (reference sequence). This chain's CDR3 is CASSHTVAEAFF. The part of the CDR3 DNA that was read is TGTGCCAGCAGCCATACTGTGGCTGAA.

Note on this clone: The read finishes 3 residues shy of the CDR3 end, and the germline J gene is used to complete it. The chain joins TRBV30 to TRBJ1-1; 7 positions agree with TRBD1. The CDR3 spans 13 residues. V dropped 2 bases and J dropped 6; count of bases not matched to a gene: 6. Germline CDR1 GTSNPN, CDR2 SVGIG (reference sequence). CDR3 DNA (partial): TGTGCCTGGAGTAGAGACAGGGCCTCTGAA. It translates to CAWSRDRASE. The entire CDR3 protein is CAWSRDRASEAFF.

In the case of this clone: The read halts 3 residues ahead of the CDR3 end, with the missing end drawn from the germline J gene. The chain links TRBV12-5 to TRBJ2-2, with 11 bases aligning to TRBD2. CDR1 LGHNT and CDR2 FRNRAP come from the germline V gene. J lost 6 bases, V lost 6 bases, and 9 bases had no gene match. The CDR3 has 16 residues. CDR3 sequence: CASGPLSGGVAGELFF. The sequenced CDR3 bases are TGTGCTAGTGGACCGCTTAGCGGGGGGGTCGCCGGGGAG. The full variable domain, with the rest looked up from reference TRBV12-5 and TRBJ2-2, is DARVTQTPRHKVTEMGQEVTMRCQPILGHNTVFWYRQTMMQGLELLAYFRNRAPLDDSGMPKDRFSAEMPDATLATLKIQPSEPRDSAVYFCASGPLSGGVAGELFFGEGSRLTVL.

The sequenced CDR3 bases are TGTGCCAGCAGCCCAGCCTCTAGCTCCGGGGAG. Its translation: CASSPASSSGE. The CDR3, in full, reads CASSPASSSGELFF. The chain is built from TRBV7-2 and TRBJ2-2; TRBD2 is a possible D gene (5 bases). The sequenced fragment ends 3 residues before the CDR3 boundary, so the rest is inferred from the germline J gene. CDR1 is SGHTA and CDR2 is FQGNSA in the germline V gene. The CDR3 length is 14 residues. Between the trimmed V and J ends, which lost 5 bases and 6 bases, there was a span of 13 bases.

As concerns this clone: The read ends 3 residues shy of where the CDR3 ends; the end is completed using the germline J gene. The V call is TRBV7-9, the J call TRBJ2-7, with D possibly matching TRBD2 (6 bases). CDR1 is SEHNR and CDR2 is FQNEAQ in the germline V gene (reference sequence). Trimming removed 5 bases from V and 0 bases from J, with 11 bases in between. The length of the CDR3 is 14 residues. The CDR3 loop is CASSTAGLSYEQYF. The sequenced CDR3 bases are TGTGCCAGCAGCACAGCGGGCCTCTCCTACGAG.

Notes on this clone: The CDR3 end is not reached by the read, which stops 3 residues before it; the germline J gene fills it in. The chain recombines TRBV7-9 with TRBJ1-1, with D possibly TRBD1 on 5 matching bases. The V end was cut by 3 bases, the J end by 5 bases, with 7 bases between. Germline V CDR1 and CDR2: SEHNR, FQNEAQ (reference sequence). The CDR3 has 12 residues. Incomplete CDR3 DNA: TGTGCCAGCAGCTTGGGGACTACTGAA. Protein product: CASSLGTTE. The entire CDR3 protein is CASSLGTTEAFF.

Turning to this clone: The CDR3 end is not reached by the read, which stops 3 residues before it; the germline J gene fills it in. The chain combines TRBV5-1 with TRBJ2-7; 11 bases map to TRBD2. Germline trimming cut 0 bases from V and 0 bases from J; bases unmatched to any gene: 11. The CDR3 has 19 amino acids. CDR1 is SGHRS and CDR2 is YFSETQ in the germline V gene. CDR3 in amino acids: CASSLGFGTSGLSSYEQYF. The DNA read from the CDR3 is TGCGCCAGCAGCTTGGGATTCGGGACTAGCGGTCTTAGCTCCTACGAG.

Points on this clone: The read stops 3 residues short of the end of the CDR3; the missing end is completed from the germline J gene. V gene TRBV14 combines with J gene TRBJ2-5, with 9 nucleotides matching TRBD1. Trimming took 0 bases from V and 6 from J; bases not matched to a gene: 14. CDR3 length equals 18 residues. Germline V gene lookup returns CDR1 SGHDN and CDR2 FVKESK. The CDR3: CASSQDFPPGQGTKTQYF. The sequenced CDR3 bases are TGTGCCAGCAGCCAAGACTTTCCCCCGGGACAGGGCACGAAGACC.